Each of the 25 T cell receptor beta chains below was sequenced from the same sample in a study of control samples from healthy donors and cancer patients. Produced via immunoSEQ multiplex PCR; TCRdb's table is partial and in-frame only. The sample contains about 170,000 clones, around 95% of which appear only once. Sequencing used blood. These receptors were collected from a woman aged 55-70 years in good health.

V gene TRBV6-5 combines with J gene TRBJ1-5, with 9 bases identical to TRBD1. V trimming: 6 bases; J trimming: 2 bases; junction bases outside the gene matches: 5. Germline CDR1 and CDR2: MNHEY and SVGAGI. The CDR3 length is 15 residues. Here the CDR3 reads CASRGGTGRNQPQHF. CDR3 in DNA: TGTGCCAGCAGAGGGGGGACAGGGCGCAATCAGCCCCAGCATTTT.

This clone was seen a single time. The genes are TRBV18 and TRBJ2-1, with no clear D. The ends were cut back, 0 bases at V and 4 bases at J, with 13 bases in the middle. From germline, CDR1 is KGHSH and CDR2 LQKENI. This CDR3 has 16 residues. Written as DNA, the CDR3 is TGTGCCAGCTCACCACCTTCAAACCCTAGATACAATGAGCAGTTCTTC. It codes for CASSPPSNPRYNEQFF.

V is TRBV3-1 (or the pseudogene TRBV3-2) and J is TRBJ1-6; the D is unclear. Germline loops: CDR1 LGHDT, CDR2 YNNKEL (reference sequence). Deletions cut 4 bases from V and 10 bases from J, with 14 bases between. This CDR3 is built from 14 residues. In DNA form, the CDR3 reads TGTGCCAGCAGCCCATCGCCCAAAGGCTCACCCCTCCACTTT. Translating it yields CASSPSPKGSPLHF.

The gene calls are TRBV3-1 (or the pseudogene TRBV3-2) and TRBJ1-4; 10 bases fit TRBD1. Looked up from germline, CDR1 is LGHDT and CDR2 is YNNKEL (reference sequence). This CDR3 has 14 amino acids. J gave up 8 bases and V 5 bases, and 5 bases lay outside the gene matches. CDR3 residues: CASSEGQGWEKLFF. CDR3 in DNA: TGTGCCAGCAGCGAGGGACAGGGGTGGGAAAAACTGTTTTTT.

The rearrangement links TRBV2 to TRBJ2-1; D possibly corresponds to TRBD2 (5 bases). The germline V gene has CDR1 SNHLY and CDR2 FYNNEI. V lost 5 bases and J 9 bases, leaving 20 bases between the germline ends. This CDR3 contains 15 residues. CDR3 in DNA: TGTGCCAGCAGTCTAACAGACTACCGGAGCGGTGAGCAGTTCTTC. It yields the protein CASSLTDYRSGEQFF.

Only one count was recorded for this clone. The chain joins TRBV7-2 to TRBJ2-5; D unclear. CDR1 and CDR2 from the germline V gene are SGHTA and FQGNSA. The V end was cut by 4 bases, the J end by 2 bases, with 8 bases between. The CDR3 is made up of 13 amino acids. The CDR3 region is CASSYQTQETQYF. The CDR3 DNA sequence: TGTGCCAGCAGCTACCAAACACAAGAGACCCAGTACTTC.

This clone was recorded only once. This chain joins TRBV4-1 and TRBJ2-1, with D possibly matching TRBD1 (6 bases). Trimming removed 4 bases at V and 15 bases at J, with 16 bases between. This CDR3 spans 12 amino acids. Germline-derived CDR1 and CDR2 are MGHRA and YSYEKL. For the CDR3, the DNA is TGCGCCAGCAGCCTAGGACAGAGGGCTTCGTTCTTC. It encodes CASSLGQRASFF.

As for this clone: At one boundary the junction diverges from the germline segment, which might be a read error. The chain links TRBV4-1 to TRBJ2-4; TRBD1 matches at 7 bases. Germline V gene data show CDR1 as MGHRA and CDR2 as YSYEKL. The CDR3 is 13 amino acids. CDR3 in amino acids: CASSKDRQGALEF. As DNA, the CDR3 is TGCGCCAGCAGCAAGGATCGACAGGGTGCCCTGGAATTC.

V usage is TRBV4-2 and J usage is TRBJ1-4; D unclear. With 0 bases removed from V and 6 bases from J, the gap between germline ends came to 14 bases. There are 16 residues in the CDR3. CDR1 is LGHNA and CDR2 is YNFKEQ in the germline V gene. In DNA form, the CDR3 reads TGTGCCAGCAGCCAAGATAGCGATGTACGGGATGAAAAACTGTTTTTT. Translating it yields CASSQDSDVRDEKLFF.

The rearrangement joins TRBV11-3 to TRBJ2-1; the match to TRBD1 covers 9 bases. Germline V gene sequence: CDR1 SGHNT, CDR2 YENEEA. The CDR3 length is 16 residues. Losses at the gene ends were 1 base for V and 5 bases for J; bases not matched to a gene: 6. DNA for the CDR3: TGTGCCAGCAGCTTAGGGGGGACAGGGCTTAACAATGAGCAGTTCTTC. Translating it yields CASSLGGTGLNNEQFF. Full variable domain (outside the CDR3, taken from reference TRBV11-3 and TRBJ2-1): EAGVVQSPRYKIIEKKQPVAFWCNPISGHNTLYWYLQNLGQGPELLIRYENEEAVDDSQLPKDRFSAERLKGVDSTLKIQPAELGDSAVYLCASSLGGTGLNNEQFFGPGTRLTVL.

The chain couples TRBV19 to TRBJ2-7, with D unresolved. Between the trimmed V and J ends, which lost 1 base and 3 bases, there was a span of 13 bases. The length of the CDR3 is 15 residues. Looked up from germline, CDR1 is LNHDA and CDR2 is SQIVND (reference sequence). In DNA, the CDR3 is TGTGCCAGTAGTATAGCGTTGTGGGGAAGCTACGAGCAGTACTTC. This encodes CASSIALWGSYEQYF. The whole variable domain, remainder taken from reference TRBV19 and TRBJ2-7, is DGGITQSPKYLFRKEGQNVTLSCEQNLNHDAMYWYRQDPGQGLRLIYYSQIVNDFQKGDIAEGYSVSREKKESFPLTVTSAQKNPTAFYLCASSIALWGSYEQYFGPGTRLTVT.

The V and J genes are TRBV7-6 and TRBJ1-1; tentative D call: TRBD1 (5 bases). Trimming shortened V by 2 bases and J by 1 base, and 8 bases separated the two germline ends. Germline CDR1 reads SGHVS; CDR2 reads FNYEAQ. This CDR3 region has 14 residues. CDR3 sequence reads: CASSLRGQNTEAFF. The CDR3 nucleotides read TGTGCCAGCAGCTTAAGAGGACAGAACACTGAAGCTTTCTTT.

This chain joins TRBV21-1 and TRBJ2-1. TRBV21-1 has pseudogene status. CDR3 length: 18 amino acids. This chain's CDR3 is CASSKGGTAKVSYNEQFF. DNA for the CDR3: TGTGCCAGCAGCAAAGGTGGGACCGCTAAAGTCTCCTACAATGAGCAGTTCTTC.

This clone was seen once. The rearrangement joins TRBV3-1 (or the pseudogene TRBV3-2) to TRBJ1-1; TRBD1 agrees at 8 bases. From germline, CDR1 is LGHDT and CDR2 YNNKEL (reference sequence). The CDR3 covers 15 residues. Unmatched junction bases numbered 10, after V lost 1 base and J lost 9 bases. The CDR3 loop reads CASSQGTGTGNQAFF. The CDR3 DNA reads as TGTGCCAGCAGCCAAGGCACCGGGACAGGAAATCAAGCTTTCTTT.

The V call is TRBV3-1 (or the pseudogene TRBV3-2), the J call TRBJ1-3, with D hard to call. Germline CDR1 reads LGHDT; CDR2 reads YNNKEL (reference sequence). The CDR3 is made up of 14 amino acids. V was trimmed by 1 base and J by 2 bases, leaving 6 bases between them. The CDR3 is CASSQVPAGNTIYF. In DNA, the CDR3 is TGTGCCAGCAGCCAAGTTCCCGCTGGAAACACCATATATTTT.

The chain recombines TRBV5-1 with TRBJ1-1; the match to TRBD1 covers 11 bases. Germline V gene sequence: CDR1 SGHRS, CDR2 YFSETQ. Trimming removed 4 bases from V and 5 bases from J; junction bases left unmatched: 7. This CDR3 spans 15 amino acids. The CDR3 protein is CASSKGQGAATEAFF. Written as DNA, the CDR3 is TGCGCCAGCAGCAAAGGACAGGGGGCGGCAACTGAAGCTTTCTTT.

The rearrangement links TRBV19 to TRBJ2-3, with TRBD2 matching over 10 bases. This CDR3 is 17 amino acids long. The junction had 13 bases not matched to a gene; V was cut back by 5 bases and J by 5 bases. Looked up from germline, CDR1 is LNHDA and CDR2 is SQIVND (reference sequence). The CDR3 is CASSVSSGGAVGDTQYF. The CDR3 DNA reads TGTGCCAGTAGTGTTTCCAGCGGGGGGGCCGTCGGAGATACGCAGTATTTT.

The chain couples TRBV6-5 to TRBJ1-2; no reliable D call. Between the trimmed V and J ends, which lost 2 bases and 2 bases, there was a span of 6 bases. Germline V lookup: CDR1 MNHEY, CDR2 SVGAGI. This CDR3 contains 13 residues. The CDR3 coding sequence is TGTGCCAGCAGTTACGACCGGAACTATGGCTACACCTTC. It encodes CASSYDRNYGYTF.

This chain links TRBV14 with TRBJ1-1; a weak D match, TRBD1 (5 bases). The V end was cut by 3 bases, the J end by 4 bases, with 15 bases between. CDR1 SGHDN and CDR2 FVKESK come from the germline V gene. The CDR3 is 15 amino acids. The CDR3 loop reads CASSHDQGWLTEAFF. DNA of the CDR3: TGTGCCAGCAGCCATGACCAGGGTTGGCTCACTGAAGCTTTCTTT.

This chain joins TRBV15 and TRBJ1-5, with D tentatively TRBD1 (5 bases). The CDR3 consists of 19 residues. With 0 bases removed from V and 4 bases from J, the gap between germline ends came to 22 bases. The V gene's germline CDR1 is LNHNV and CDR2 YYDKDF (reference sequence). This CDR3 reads CATSRDSWGRVTSNQPQHF. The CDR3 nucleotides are TGTGCCACCAGCAGAGATTCATGGGGCAGGGTCACCTCTAATCAGCCCCAGCATTTT.

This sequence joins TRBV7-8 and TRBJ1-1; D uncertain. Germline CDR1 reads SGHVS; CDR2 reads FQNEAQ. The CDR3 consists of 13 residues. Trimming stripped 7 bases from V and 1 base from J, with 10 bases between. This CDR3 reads CASNLGRNTEAFF. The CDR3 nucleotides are TGTGCCAGCAATTTAGGTAGGAACACTGAAGCTTTCTTT.

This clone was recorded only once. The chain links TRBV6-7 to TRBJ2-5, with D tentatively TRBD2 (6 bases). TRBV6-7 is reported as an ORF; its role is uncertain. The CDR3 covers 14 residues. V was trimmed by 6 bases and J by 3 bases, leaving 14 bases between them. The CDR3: CASSFRASEETQYF. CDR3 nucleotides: TGTGCCAGCAGCTTCAGGGCTAGCGAAGAGACCCAGTACTTC.

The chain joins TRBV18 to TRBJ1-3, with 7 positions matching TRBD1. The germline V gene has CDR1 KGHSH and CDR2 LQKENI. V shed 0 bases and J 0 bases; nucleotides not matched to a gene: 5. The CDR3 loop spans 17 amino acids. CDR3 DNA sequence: TGTGCCAGCTCACCACCGAAGGGGACAGACTCTGGAAACACCATATATTTT. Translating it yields CASSPPKGTDSGNTIYF.

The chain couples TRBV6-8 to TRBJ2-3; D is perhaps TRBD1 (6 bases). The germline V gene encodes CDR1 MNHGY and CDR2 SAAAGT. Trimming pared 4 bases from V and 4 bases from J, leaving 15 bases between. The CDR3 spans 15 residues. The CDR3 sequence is CASSCRVGAPDTQYF. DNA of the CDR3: TGTGCCAGCAGTTGCCGAGTGGGGGCCCCAGATACGCAGTATTTT.

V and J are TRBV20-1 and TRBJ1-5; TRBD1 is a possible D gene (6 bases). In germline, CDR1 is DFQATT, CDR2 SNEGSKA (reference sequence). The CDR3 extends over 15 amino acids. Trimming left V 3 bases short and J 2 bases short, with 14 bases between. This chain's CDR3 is CSASRGQVGNQPQHF. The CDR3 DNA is TGCAGTGCTAGTCGGGGGCAGGTGGGCAATCAGCCCCAGCATTTT.